The 21 T cell receptor beta chains listed next were all sequenced from one sample in a study of vaccination effects on CD4 cells after COVID-19. Investigators separated out CD4+ T cells once around nine days of culture had passed. Their recognized antigens are unknown. Assay used: immunoSEQ multiplex PCR; TCRdb lists only in-frame clones, some missing. The sample includes fewer than 75,000 clones, around 77% of them seen just once. Sequencing was performed on CD4+ T cells from PBMCs cultured without peptide, taken before COVID-19 vaccination. The receptors were gathered from a human donor who received a COVID-19 vaccine.

The J gene is TRBJ2-5, the V gene TRBV20-1; no clear D. Deletions cut 3 bases from V and 1 base from J, with 9 bases between. This CDR3 region has 13 residues. CDR1 is DFQATT, CDR2 SNEGSKA, per germline (reference sequence). CDR3: CSASGVPQETQYF. DNA for the CDR3: TGCAGTGCTAGTGGGGTGCCCCAAGAGACCCAGTACTTC.

This clone has only one observation. The V call is TRBV9, the J call TRBJ1-2; D ambiguous. Trimming removed 3 bases from V and 5 bases from J, with 14 bases in between. Germline CDR1 SGDLS, CDR2 YYNGEE. There are 14 residues in the CDR3. DNA for the CDR3: TGTGCCAGCAGCGCTGGGAACGGCCCTTATGGCTACACCTTC. Its protein is CASSAGNGPYGYTF.

This clone showed up just a few times. The J gene is TRBJ2-1, the V gene TRBV6-1; D remains ambiguous. Germline V lookup: CDR1 MNHNS, CDR2 SASEGT. V dropped 0 bases and J dropped 3 bases, with 18 bases sitting between them. This CDR3 contains 18 residues. As DNA, the CDR3 is TGTGCCAGCAGTGAAGCCGAGGACCCCGTCTCTTTCTACAATGAGCAGTTCTTC. Translating it yields CASSEAEDPVSFYNEQFF.

The V and J genes are TRBV28 and TRBJ1-2; 7 nucleotides line up with TRBD1. Germline V gene sequence: CDR1 MDHEN, CDR2 SYDVKM. This CDR3 is 17 amino acids long. V lost 7 bases to trimming and J lost 5 bases; unmatched junction nucleotides: 19. The CDR3 region is CASTVLGGQSHLYGYTF. Here the CDR3 DNA reads TGTGCCAGCACCGTTTTAGGGGGACAGAGCCACTTGTATGGCTACACCTTC.

V usage is TRBV7-6 and J usage is TRBJ2-2; D is perhaps TRBD1 or TRBD2 (6 bases each). This CDR3 has 17 amino acids. Trimming took 1 base from V and 4 from J, leaving 16 bases between them. Per germline, CDR1 SGHVS and CDR2 FNYEAQ. In nucleotides, the CDR3 is TGTGCCAGCAGCTTAGTTTGGGGGGCGAGAGGCACCGGGGAGCTGTTTTTT. This sequence encodes CASSLVWGARGTGELFF.

The chain couples TRBV18 to TRBJ1-1; possible D gene TRBD1, 5 bases. With 4 bases removed from V and 0 bases from J, the gap between germline ends came to 15 bases. The CDR3 covers 16 residues. Germline V gene sequence: CDR1 KGHSH, CDR2 LQKENI. CDR3: CASSQAPSTVNTEAFF. For the CDR3, the DNA is TGTGCCAGCTCACAGGCTCCCTCGACAGTGAACACTGAAGCTTTCTTT.

The chain recombines TRBV6-5 with TRBJ1-2; the D is unclear. With 6 bases removed from V and 4 bases from J, the gap between germline ends came to 18 bases. Germline loops: CDR1 MNHEY, CDR2 SVGAGI. The CDR3 runs to 15 residues. The chain's CDR3 is CASRSWGDSGYGYTF. The CDR3 DNA reads TGTGCCAGCAGATCCTGGGGTGACTCGGGCTATGGCTACACCTTC.

CDR3 nucleotides: TGTGCCAGCACCCTCGTCGGGACAGTACTCTATGGCTACACCTTC. Its protein product is CASTLVGTVLYGYTF. The chain has TRBV28 and TRBJ1-2; TRBD1 agrees at 7 bases. Germline trimming cut 7 bases from V and 4 bases from J; bases unmatched to any gene: 12. Germline values: CDR1 MDHEN, CDR2 SYDVKM. CDR3 length: 15 residues.

This chain uses TRBV5-1 with TRBJ1-2, with 7 bases that match TRBD1. CDR3 length: 16 amino acids. Germline CDR1 reads SGHRS; CDR2 reads YFSETQ. V lost 0 bases and J lost 6; bases outside the gene matches: 11. This chain's CDR3 is CASSLGWTGSKDGYTF. CDR3 bases: TGCGCCAGCAGCTTGGGGTGGACAGGAAGTAAGGATGGCTACACCTTC.

The chain couples TRBV9 to TRBJ2-3; the match to TRBD2 covers 15 bases. The germline gives CDR1 SGDLS, CDR2 YYNGEE. J gave up 5 bases and V 4 bases, and 8 bases lay outside the gene matches. This CDR3 region has 17 residues. CDR3 bases: TGTGCCAGCAGCCGCTTTGGACTAGCGGGGGGGATAGATACGCAGTATTTT. It codes for CASSRFGLAGGIDTQYF.

This chain connects TRBV19 to TRBJ2-1; 13 bases align to TRBD2. CDR1 is LNHDA and CDR2 is SQIVND in the germline V gene (reference sequence). V trimming: 6 bases; J trimming: 9 bases; junction bases outside the gene matches: 8. The CDR3 consists of 15 residues. The CDR3 region has the DNA TGTGCCAGTAGCCTAGGACTAGCGGGGGCTTCTGAGCAGTTCTTC. Amino acid sequence: CASSLGLAGASEQFF.

The chain carries TRBV7-8 and TRBJ2-2; D possibly corresponds to TRBD2 (5 bases). The germline V gene has CDR1 SGHVS and CDR2 FQNEAQ. Trimming removed 7 bases at V and 6 bases at J, with 18 bases between. The CDR3 runs to 15 residues. CDR3 protein: CASTIDRVGAGELFF. Here the CDR3 DNA reads TGTGCCAGCACCATAGATCGGGTCGGGGCCGGGGAGCTGTTTTTT.

This chain links TRBV7-9 with TRBJ2-3; D is possibly TRBD2 (6 bases). V was cut by 5 bases and J by 4 bases, with 10 bases left in between. From germline, CDR1 is SEHNR and CDR2 FQNEAQ (reference sequence). The CDR3 is 13 amino acids. The CDR3: CASSVRGSDTQYF. CDR3 nucleotide sequence: TGTGCCAGCAGCGTACGGGGGTCAGATACGCAGTATTTT.

J is TRBJ2-3 and V is TRBV7-3, with 8 bases matching TRBD2. In germline, CDR1 is SGHTA, CDR2 FQGTGA. This CDR3 is 14 amino acids long. V lost 5 bases to trimming and J lost 5 bases; unmatched junction nucleotides: 6. The chain's CDR3 is CASSLGTSVDTQYF. The CDR3 bases are TGTGCCAGCAGCCTCGGGACTAGTGTAGATACGCAGTATTTT.

This chain joins TRBV2 and TRBJ2-4, with 10 bases lining up with TRBD2. The CDR3 has 16 residues. V shed 7 bases, J shed 0 bases, and the junction held 6 bases outside the gene matches. Germline lookup yields CDR1 SNHLY and CDR2 FYNNEI. The CDR3 DNA is TGTGCCAGCAAAGTAGGACTAGCGGTAGCCAAAAACATTCAGTACTTC. Encoded protein: CASKVGLAVAKNIQYF.

The chain recombines TRBV7-8 with TRBJ1-6; D possibly corresponds to TRBD1 (5 bases). Deletions cut 0 bases from V and 6 bases from J, with 15 bases between. Germline values: CDR1 SGHVS, CDR2 FQNEAQ. The CDR3 runs 17 residues. The CDR3 DNA follows: TGTGCCAGCAGCTTAGCGGGACGGCTGAACCTTAATTCACCCCTCCACTTT. It yields the protein CASSLAGRLNLNSPLHF.

CDR3 loop: CASSSGLGSYNEQFF. CDR3 sequence (DNA): TGTGCCAGCAGCTCTGGGTTAGGGTCCTACAATGAGCAGTTCTTC. This chain joins TRBV7-2 and TRBJ2-1, with no clear D. The CDR3 is 15 amino acids. Germline loops: CDR1 SGHTA, CDR2 FQGNSA. Trimming removed 4 bases from V and 1 base from J, with 11 bases in between.

The genes are TRBV28 and TRBJ1-4; D gene unclear. CDR1 and CDR2 (germline): MDHEN, SYDVKM. With 5 bases removed from V and 5 bases from J, the gap between germline ends came to 15 bases. This CDR3 has 15 residues. The CDR3 sequence is CASSVTRGANEKLFF. The CDR3 nucleotides are TGTGCCAGCAGTGTTACACGGGGAGCGAATGAAAAACTGTTTTTT.

In this sample, this clone turned up a few times. The chain employs TRBV28 and TRBJ2-2; D is possibly TRBD1 or TRBD2 (5 bases each). The germline V gene encodes CDR1 MDHEN and CDR2 SYDVKM. V gave up 8 bases and J gave up 7 bases, with 17 bases separating them. The CDR3 has 14 amino acids. CDR3 bases: TGTGCCAGCCTGCCGGGACCGCTTAGCGGGGAGCTGTTTTTT. Protein product: CASLPGPLSGELFF.

This rearrangement joins TRBV5-1 to TRBJ2-3; 8 bases fit TRBD2. Unmatched junction bases numbered 5, after V lost 8 bases and J lost 0 bases. The CDR3 contains 14 residues. The germline V gene has CDR1 SGHRS and CDR2 YFSETQ. The CDR3 coding sequence is TGCGCCAGTAAGACTAGCGCGAGCACAGATACGCAGTATTTT. Translated: CASKTSASTDTQYF.

This clone appeared a single time. The chain recombines TRBV5-1 with TRBJ1-3; D is uncertain. The V end was cut by 3 bases, the J end by 7 bases, with 14 bases between. The germline gives CDR1 SGHRS, CDR2 YFSETQ. The CDR3 runs to 14 residues. The CDR3 DNA is TGCGCCAGCAGCTCTTCCCCTGGCGGCAACACCATATATTTT. This encodes CASSSSPGGNTIYF. Together with reference TRBV5-1 and TRBJ1-3, the CDR3 gives the full variable domain: KAGVTQTPRYLIKTRGQQVTLSCSPISGHRSVSWYQQTPGQGLQFLFEYFSETQRNKGNFPGRFSGRQFSNSRSEMNVSTLELGDSALYLCASSSSPGGNTIYFGEGSWLTVV.